This T cell receptor beta chain is from a study of T cell repertoires in cytomegalovirus infection. Study-wide background: CMV epitopes, recently identified HLA-C-restricted and well-studied HLA-B-restricted, were used. Evidence of both CMV infection and a matching HLA type came from public TCR beta signatures. Whole-study findings and limits: Summed frequency of shared TCR beta families picked out CMV carriers who also had the relevant HLA. Ex vivo, HLA-C-restricted CMV-specific TCR beta clonotypes prevailed over the rest of the response.

Via MiXCR, TCRdb re-called the reads, giving one row per CDR3 protein. The sample records 700,000 to 950,000 distinct CDR3 sequences, about 30% being singletons. This clonotype was picked up many times. Its antigen is unidentified. This CDR3 region has 13 residues. Germline CDR1 reads SGHDT; CDR2 reads YYEEEE. V was cut by 0 bases and J by 3 bases, with 6 bases left in between. Sequenced here: cultured CD8+ T cells from PBMCs, sampled from culture after CMV antigen stimulation. The source of this sequence is a human donor in good health (CMV status not recorded). Some clones in this sample may be carry-over from other donors' samples. J is TRBJ1-1 and V is TRBV5-6; D unresolved. DNA for the CDR3: TGTGCCAGCAGCTTGGAGAGGGACACTGAAGCTTTCTTT. As protein: CASSLERDTEAFF.